These 16 T cell receptor beta chains were sequenced from one sample in a study of blood T cell repertoires in COVID-19. TCRdb keeps only in-frame clones here, not all; method: immunoSEQ multiplex PCR. The profile covers around 250,000 clones, with about 80% appearing a single time and approximately 3.6% taken by the ten largest. Material for sequencing was PBMCs or T cells enriched from blood (not recorded which). The origin of the receptors is a man aged 45-65 years who had recovered from COVID-19.

This clone has only a few counts. CDR3 sequence: CASLSSPSSRRSYNEQFF. For the CDR3, the DNA is TGTGCCAGCTTATCTAGCCCCTCTTCGAGGAGGTCTTACAATGAGCAGTTCTTC. The rearrangement links TRBV28 to TRBJ2-1; the D gene is possibly TRBD2 (5 bases). V was shortened by 8 bases and J by 4 bases, with 27 bases between the two germline ends. The CDR3 extends over 18 amino acids. The V gene's germline CDR1 is MDHEN and CDR2 SYDVKM.

The rearrangement links TRBV13 to TRBJ2-5, with 9 bases lining up with TRBD2. This CDR3 has 18 amino acids. With V trimmed by 5 bases and J by 5 bases, 18 bases remained unmatched. Per the germline V gene, CDR1 is PRHDT and CDR2 is FYEKMQ (reference sequence). CDR3 coding DNA: TGTGCCAGCAGCCCCCGCCAGCGGGGGGTAAATTACGGGGAGACCCAGTACTTC. Protein product: CASSPRQRGVNYGETQYF.

The chain carries TRBV30 and TRBJ1-1; no firm D call. With 2 bases removed from V and 11 bases from J, the gap between germline ends came to 12 bases. The CDR3 covers 11 residues. Germline assignment: CDR1 GTSNPN and CDR2 SVGIG (reference sequence). CDR3: CAWSQRVGAFF. In nucleotides, the CDR3 is TGTGCCTGGAGTCAGAGGGTTGGGGCTTTCTTT. Variable domain in full (rest from reference TRBV30 and TRBJ1-1): SQTIHQWPATLVQPVGSPLSLECTVEGTSNPNLYWYRQAAGRGLQLLFYSVGIGQISSEVPQNLSASRPQDRQFILSSKKLLLSDSGFYLCAWSQRVGAFFGQGTRLTVV.

The chain uses TRBV19 and TRBJ2-1; 9 bases fit TRBD2. This CDR3 has 14 residues. J was trimmed by 9 bases and V by 3 bases; bases with no gene match: 6. CDR1 LNHDA and CDR2 SQIVND come from the germline V gene (reference sequence). DNA of the CDR3: TGTGCCAGTAGTATTGCGGGAGGGATTGGTGAGCAGTTCTTC. As protein: CASSIAGGIGEQFF. The full variable domain, rest sourced from reference TRBV19 and TRBJ2-1, is DGGITQSPKYLFRKEGQNVTLSCEQNLNHDAMYWYRQDPGQGLRLIYYSQIVNDFQKGDIAEGYSVSREKKESFPLTVTSAQKNPTAFYLCASSIAGGIGEQFFGPGTRLTVL.

The chain couples TRBV12-5 to TRBJ2-2, with TRBD2 as a possible D gene (6 bases). Trimming left V 0 bases short and J 0 bases short, with 17 bases between. The CDR3 is made up of 19 amino acids. Germline CDR1 and CDR2: LGHNT and FRNRAP. The CDR3 reads CASGLVSSLAYPNTGELFF. CDR3 bases: TGTGCTAGTGGTTTGGTATCTTCCCTAGCGTATCCGAACACCGGGGAGCTGTTTTTT.

The chain employs TRBV5-4 and TRBJ2-7, with D maybe TRBD2 (6 bases). CDR1 is SGHNT, CDR2 YYREEE, per germline (reference sequence). With 0 bases removed from V and 7 bases from J, the gap between germline ends came to 17 bases. This CDR3 spans 15 amino acids. CDR3 in amino acids: CASSLGGAAWREQYF. The CDR3 coding sequence is TGTGCCAGCAGCTTGGGCGGGGCAGCTTGGCGGGAGCAGTACTTC.

The V and J genes are TRBV28 and TRBJ2-7; 8 nucleotides agree with TRBD2. Losses at the gene ends were 6 bases for V and 5 bases for J; bases not matched to a gene: 21. Germline assignment: CDR1 MDHEN and CDR2 SYDVKM. This CDR3 region has 18 residues. The CDR3 loop is CASRRIKETGGPIHEQYF. The CDR3, as DNA: TGTGCCAGCAGACGAATTAAAGAAACGGGAGGGCCTATCCACGAGCAGTACTTC. The whole variable domain, remainder taken from reference TRBV28 and TRBJ2-7, is DVKVTQSSRYLVKRTGEKVFLECVQDMDHENMFWYRQDPGLGLRLIYFSYDVKMKEKGDIPEGYSVSREKKERFSLILESASTNQTSMYLCASRRIKETGGPIHEQYFGPGTRLTVT.

This chain joins TRBV27 and TRBJ2-7, with a possible D match to TRBD1 (5 bases). The germline gives CDR1 MNHEY, CDR2 SMNVEV (reference sequence). The CDR3 runs to 14 residues. V gave up 3 bases and J gave up 0 bases, with 9 bases separating them. This chain's CDR3 is CASSFPRGSYEQYF. For the CDR3, the DNA is TGTGCCAGCAGTTTCCCAAGGGGCTCCTACGAGCAGTACTTC.

The rearrangement joins TRBV6-2 or TRBV6-3 to TRBJ1-1, with 8 bases lining up with TRBD1. The germline gives CDR1 MNHEY, CDR2 SVGEGT. Trimming cost V 5 bases and J 1 base; bases outside gene matches: 6. The CDR3 runs to 15 residues. CDR3 nucleotides: TGTGCCAGCAGTATCGGGACAGGCCAGAACACTGAAGCTTTCTTT. As protein: CASSIGTGQNTEAFF.

This sequence joins TRBV7-9 and TRBJ2-4; TRBD1 is a possible D gene (6 bases). The germline V gene has CDR1 SEHNR and CDR2 FQNEAQ (reference sequence). The CDR3 covers 14 residues. Trimming left V 1 base short and J 4 bases short, with 8 bases between. In nucleotides, the CDR3 is TGTGCCAGCAGCTTAGTACAGGGAAAAAACATTCAGTACTTC. Encoded protein: CASSLVQGKNIQYF.

The chain combines TRBV24-1 with TRBJ2-5; D is possibly TRBD2 (5 bases). The CDR3 runs 15 residues. From germline, CDR1 is KGHDR and CDR2 SFDVKD. The V end lost 2 bases, the J end lost 6 bases, and 15 bases lay between the germline ends. The CDR3 region has the DNA TGTGCCACCAGTGATTCCTGGGGAGATATGAAGACCCAGTACTTC. The encoded protein is CATSDSWGDMKTQYF.

V gene TRBV10-3 combines with J gene TRBJ2-7; 7 bases agree with TRBD1. With 7 bases clipped from V and 7 bases from J, the junction kept 10 bases outside the gene matches. The germline CDR1 and CDR2 sequences are ENHRY and SYGVKD. The CDR3 spans 13 residues. The CDR3 loop is CAIKAGGSREQYF. CDR3 DNA: TGTGCCATCAAGGCAGGGGGTTCGAGAGAGCAGTACTTC.

The chain uses TRBV29-1 and TRBJ2-1, with 15 bases aligning to TRBD2. Germline V gene sequence: CDR1 SQVTM, CDR2 ANQGSEA. J gave up 7 bases and V 8 bases, and 6 bases lay outside the gene matches. There are 14 residues in the CDR3. For the CDR3, the DNA is TGCAGCCTCGGACTAGCGGGAGGGCCAAATGAGCAGTTCTTC. It yields the protein CSLGLAGGPNEQFF.

The V and J genes are TRBV6-5 and TRBJ1-1; possibly TRBD1 for D (6 bases). CDR1 and CDR2 from the germline V gene are MNHEY and SVGAGI. Trimming took 4 bases from V and 1 from J, leaving 10 bases between them. CDR3 length: 14 amino acids. This CDR3 reads CASSSQGRNTEAFF. CDR3 coding DNA: TGTGCCAGCAGTTCCCAGGGGAGGAACACTGAAGCTTTCTTT.

This clone was seen only once. The chain has TRBV28 and TRBJ2-6, with 9 bases identical to TRBD1. Germline loops: CDR1 MDHEN, CDR2 SYDVKM. The CDR3 is 20 residues long. The junction had 14 bases not matched to a gene; V was cut back by 5 bases and J by 0 bases. The CDR3, as DNA: TGTGCCAGCAGTACCCCCCCTTCGGGACAGGGTTACTCTGGGGCCAACGTCCTGACTTTC. Protein product: CASSTPPSGQGYSGANVLTF.

This chain links TRBV9 with TRBJ1-2; no definite D call. The CDR3 runs to 13 residues. V lost 0 bases and J 5 bases, leaving 8 bases between the germline ends. Per the germline V gene, CDR1 is SGDLS and CDR2 is YYNGEE. The CDR3 DNA reads TGTGCCAGCAGCGTAGCTTGGAGATATGGCTACACCTTC. Amino acids: CASSVAWRYGYTF.